One and the same sample provided the 18 T cell receptor beta chains below, sequenced in a study of OX40 agonist ivuxolimab in advanced cancers. Data came from immunoSEQ multiplex PCR; TCRdb stores just in-frame clones and leaves some out. The repertoire holds about 35,000 clones, about nine tenths seen once, with 4% to 5% in the top ten. The specimen comprised CD4+ or CD8+ T cells sorted from blood, sampled in a trial of the OX40 agonist ivuxolimab. The receptors derive from an adult with an advanced solid tumor such as melanoma, head and neck, liver or kidney cancer.

This chain joins TRBV29-1 and TRBJ2-1; 8 positions match TRBD1. Germline CDR1 SQVTM, CDR2 ANQGSEA. V was pared by 3 bases and J by 3 bases, with 7 bases of the junction left unmatched. This CDR3 spans 15 amino acids. Here the CDR3 reads CSVDTTGGIYNEQFF. The CDR3 nucleotides are TGCAGCGTTGATACTACAGGGGGGATCTACAATGAGCAGTTCTTC.

The chain combines TRBV29-1 with TRBJ2-1; 12 bases fit TRBD2. The CDR3 is 16 amino acids. After removal of 6 bases from V and 0 bases from J, the junction contained 6 bases not matched to a gene. Germline CDR1 SQVTM, CDR2 ANQGSEA. The CDR3 region has the DNA TGCAGCGTGACTCTAGCGGGAGGGGGCTCCTACAATGAGCAGTTCTTC. It translates to CSVTLAGGGSYNEQFF.

This chain uses TRBV7-3 with TRBJ1-1; TRBD1 matches at 7 bases. The ends lost 2 bases at V and 5 bases at J; junction bases unmatched: 5. The CDR3 runs to 14 residues. Germline lookup yields CDR1 SGHTA and CDR2 FQGTGA. The CDR3 protein is CASSLRGGGTEAFF. The CDR3 nucleotides read TGTGCCAGCAGCTTACGAGGGGGCGGGACTGAAGCTTTCTTT. The whole variable domain, remainder taken from reference TRBV7-3 and TRBJ1-1, is GAGVSQTPSNKVTEKGKYVELRCDPISGHTALYWYRQSLGQGPEFLIYFQGTGAADDSGLPNDRFFAVRPEGSVSTLKIQRTERGDSAVYLCASSLRGGGTEAFFGQGTRLTVV.

The chain combines TRBV5-6 with TRBJ1-2; 8 bases fit TRBD1. Germline-derived CDR1 and CDR2 are SGHDT and YYEEEE. The CDR3 is 15 residues long. With V trimmed by 3 bases and J by 5 bases, 9 bases remained unmatched. The CDR3 DNA reads as TGTGCCAGCAGCTCGAGCCAGGACAGGGAATATGGCTACACCTTC. Amino acid sequence: CASSSSQDREYGYTF.

The chain combines TRBV28 with TRBJ1-4; no reliable D call. The CDR3 has 14 amino acids. Germline V lookup: CDR1 MDHEN, CDR2 SYDVKM. V was shortened by 5 bases and J by 3 bases, with 10 bases between the two germline ends. CDR3 residues: CASSLRAPNEKLFF. The CDR3 DNA follows: TGTGCCAGCAGTCTGAGGGCCCCTAATGAAAAACTGTTTTTT.

The rearrangement links TRBV19 to TRBJ2-2; D perhaps matches TRBD2 (6 bases). The CDR3 runs 16 residues. Germline V CDR1 and CDR2: LNHDA, SQIVND (reference sequence). V was cut by 4 bases and J by 4 bases, with 16 bases left in between. CDR3 protein: CASSRARGGATGELFF. The CDR3 DNA reads TGTGCCAGTAGTAGAGCCCGGGGCGGGGCCACCGGGGAGCTGTTTTTT.

This chain links TRBV23-1 with TRBJ2-7, with TRBD2 as a possible D gene (6 bases). TRBV23-1 carries the ORF label, with uncertain function. The germline V and J ends were trimmed by 11 bases and 1 base, with 15 bases remaining between them. There are 13 residues in the CDR3. Written as DNA, the CDR3 is TGCGCCGGTGCCCTGGACTATTCCTACGAGCAGTACTTC. It yields the protein CAGALDYSYEQYF.

The chain has TRBV27 and TRBJ2-7; 7 nucleotides match TRBD1. The germline CDR1 and CDR2 sequences are MNHEY and SMNVEV (reference sequence). CDR3 length equals 14 residues. V dropped 5 bases and J dropped 0; count of bases not matched to a gene: 4. The CDR3 here is CASSPQGDSYEQYF. For the CDR3, the DNA is TGTGCCAGCAGTCCTCAGGGGGACTCCTACGAGCAGTACTTC.

V and J are TRBV28 and TRBJ2-7; D is unclear. Trimming took 3 bases from V and 5 from J, leaving 5 bases between them. Germline CDR1 and CDR2: MDHEN and SYDVKM. This CDR3 has 11 residues. The CDR3: CASSLGDEQYF. The CDR3 DNA is TGTGCCAGCAGTTTGGGTGACGAGCAGTACTTC.

The chain links TRBV19 to TRBJ2-2; D gene uncertain. The CDR3 is made up of 15 amino acids. Germline V gene sequence: CDR1 LNHDA, CDR2 SQIVND (reference sequence). Trimming removed 9 bases from V and 3 bases from J, with 17 bases in between. This CDR3 is CASSRALQDTGELFF. Written as DNA, the CDR3 is TGTGCCAGCTCACGGGCCCTCCAGGACACCGGGGAGCTGTTTTTT.

CDR3 loop: CASSEPSLGTDTQYF. The CDR3 nucleotides read TGTGCCAGCAGCGAGCCTAGCCTTGGCACAGATACGCAGTATTTT. The chain joins TRBV2 to TRBJ2-3, with D perhaps TRBD2 (5 bases). The CDR3 length is 15 residues. V lost 6 bases and J lost 1, with 14 bases in between. CDR1 SNHLY and CDR2 FYNNEI come from the germline V gene.

This chain connects TRBV30 to TRBJ1-6; D is ambiguous. The CDR3 length is 15 residues. The germline CDR1 and CDR2 sequences are GTSNPN and SVGIG (reference sequence). Trimming took 4 bases from V and 7 from J, leaving 17 bases between them. CDR3 sequence reads: CAWTRDPRENSPLHF. The CDR3 nucleotides read TGTGCCTGGACCCGCGACCCAAGAGAAAATTCACCCCTCCACTTT.

V and J are TRBV4-2 and TRBJ1-2; 9 bases line up with TRBD1. Looked up from germline, CDR1 is LGHNA and CDR2 is YNFKEQ. Trimming cost V 0 bases and J 4 bases; bases outside gene matches: 9. The CDR3 length is 17 residues. CDR3 nucleotides: TGTGCCAGCAGCCAAGACCTCACAGGGGGCCGGAGCTATGGCTACACCTTC. Translated: CASSQDLTGGRSYGYTF.

This sequence joins TRBV7-3 and TRBJ2-2; 12 nucleotides align to TRBD2. After removal of 5 bases from V and 4 bases from J, the junction contained 8 bases not matched to a gene. The germline CDR1 and CDR2 sequences are SGHTA and FQGTGA. This CDR3 comprises 17 residues. CDR3 coding DNA: TGTGCCAGCAGCCCCTCTAGCGGGGGGGAGGGCACCGGGGAGCTGTTTTTT. As protein: CASSPSSGGEGTGELFF.

The V call is TRBV10-3, the J call TRBJ2-1, with D unclear. CDR3 length: 14 residues. Germline values: CDR1 ENHRY, CDR2 SYGVKD. Deletions cut 1 base from V and 7 bases from J, with 11 bases between. The CDR3 is CAISELGSSNEQFF. CDR3 bases: TGTGCCATCAGTGAGTTAGGATCCTCGAATGAGCAGTTCTTC.

This sequence joins TRBV19 and TRBJ2-2; the D is unclear. Per germline, CDR1 LNHDA and CDR2 SQIVND (reference sequence). Trimming stripped 6 bases from V and 0 bases from J, with 5 bases between. The CDR3 contains 13 residues. For the CDR3, the DNA is TGTGCCAGTAGACTGGCGAACACCGGGGAGCTGTTTTTT. It translates to CASRLANTGELFF.

V is TRBV6-5 and J is TRBJ2-1; perhaps TRBD1 as D (6 bases). With 0 bases removed from V and 9 bases from J, the gap between germline ends came to 12 bases. Germline assignment: CDR1 MNHEY and CDR2 SVGAGI. CDR3 size: 14 residues. CDR3 coding DNA: TGTGCCAGCAGTTACTCGGGGACATACGGTGAGCAGTTCTTC. It translates to CASSYSGTYGEQFF.

The chain is built from TRBV10-3 and TRBJ2-5; D may match TRBD1 or TRBD2 (5 bases each). The CDR3 contains 13 residues. Germline lookup yields CDR1 ENHRY and CDR2 SYGVKD. The V end lost 3 bases, the J end lost 2 bases, and 7 bases lay between the germline ends. The CDR3 region is CAISDREQETQYF. DNA for the CDR3: TGTGCCATCAGTGACAGGGAGCAAGAGACCCAGTACTTC.